What follows are 28 T cell receptor beta chains derived from one specimen sequenced in a study of regulatory T cells in long-lasting Graves disease. The sample's time point: newly diagnosed GD, antithyroid drugs for less than 3 months. RNA extracted from PBMCs served as the sequencing template. The authors built TCR beta libraries using iRepertoire HTBI primers and Arm-PCR of CDR3 regions. MiXCR, applied by TCRdb to the multiplex PCR reads, yields one record per CDR3 protein. The sample lists 620,000 or so distinct CDR3 sequences; about 16% were seen once. These sequences were also reported in another study, on T cells in Graves' hyperthyroidism and ophthalmopathy.

This specimen was peripheral blood mononuclear cells (PBMCs), taken at new diagnosis, from a patient treated with antithyroid drugs. All receptors derive from a woman aged 25-40 years with Graves disease.

The chain combines TRBV30 with TRBJ1-5, with a tentative D call TRBD1 (6 bases). Germline loops: CDR1 GTSNPN, CDR2 SVGIG (reference sequence). The CDR3 has 13 residues. Between the trimmed V and J ends, which lost 4 bases and 5 bases, there was a span of 12 bases. CDR3 sequence: CAWNRGADQPQHF. The CDR3 DNA sequence: TGTGCCTGGAACCGGGGGGCGGATCAGCCCCAGCATTTT.

This clonotype has at least ten counts. The chain joins TRBV12-3 or TRBV12-4 to TRBJ2-5, with D unresolved. CDR3 length: 12 amino acids. Trimming shortened V by 6 bases and J by 3 bases, and 8 bases separated the two germline ends. The CDR3 DNA sequence: TGTGCCAGCAGCTACGGTGAAGAGACCCAGTACTTC. This sequence encodes CASSYGEETQYF.

The chain combines TRBV6-5 with TRBJ1-2; D is undetermined. The V and J ends lost 0 bases and 6 bases respectively, with 14 bases between them. The CDR3 spans 15 residues. CDR1 and CDR2 (germline): MNHEY, SVGAGI. The CDR3 here is CASSYSGSQSNGYTF. For the CDR3, the DNA is TGTGCCAGCAGTTACTCCGGGTCACAGAGCAATGGCTACACCTTC.

On this clonotype: A much larger clone differs from this one at a single base, so this may be a read error. The gene calls are TRBV11-2 and TRBJ2-1; 10 bases align to TRBD2. After removal of 0 bases from V and 16 bases from J, the junction contained 15 bases not matched to a gene. Germline V lookup: CDR1 SGHAT, CDR2 FQNNGV. This CDR3 comprises 16 residues. In nucleotides, the CDR3 is TGTGCCAGCAGCTTAGACCTACCTTCTAGCGGGAGTCGGCATTTCTTC. This encodes CASSLDLPSSGSRHFF. Variable domain in full (rest from reference TRBV11-2 and TRBJ2-1): EAGVAQSPRYKIIEKRQSVAFWCNPISGHATLYWYQQILGQGPKLLIQFQNNGVVDDSQLPKDRFSAERLKGVDSTLKIQPAKLEDSAVYLCASSLDLPSSGSRHFFGPGTRLTVL.

This chain links TRBV6-4 with TRBJ1-2, with D uncertain. V dropped 5 bases and J dropped 2 bases, with 12 bases sitting between them. The CDR3 runs 14 residues. The V gene's germline CDR1 is MRHNA and CDR2 SNTAGT. CDR3 DNA: TGTGCCAGCAGTCCCGGAAGTCGGAACTATGGCTACACCTTC. Translated: CASSPGSRNYGYTF.

Regarding this clonotype: Given a much more abundant clone one base away, this may be a read error. The chain couples TRBV27 to TRBJ1-6; no definite D call. In germline, CDR1 is MNHEY, CDR2 SMNVEV (reference sequence). CDR3 size: 14 residues. The CDR3 DNA is TGTGCCAGCAATTTACCCGGACTCGGGTCACCCCTCCACTTT. Translation: CASNLPGLGSPLHF.

The chain uses TRBV9 and TRBJ2-2; 9 bases map to TRBD1. Germline V gene lookup returns CDR1 SGDLS and CDR2 YYNGEE. The CDR3 consists of 17 residues. The ends lost 2 bases at V and 6 bases at J; junction bases unmatched: 11. The CDR3 sequence: CASSVTGTGFVPGELFF. The CDR3 DNA follows: TGTGCCAGCAGCGTCACCGGGACAGGGTTCGTACCCGGGGAGCTGTTTTTT. Looking up the rest from reference TRBV9 and TRBJ2-2 gives the full variable domain: DSGVTQTPKHLITATGQRVTLRCSPRSGDLSVYWYQQSLDQGLQFLIQYYNGEERAKGNILERFSAQQFPDLHSELNLSSLELGDSALYFCASSVTGTGFVPGELFFGEGSRLTVL.

The rearrangement uses TRBV7-9 and TRBJ2-5, with D perhaps matching TRBD1 (5 bases). CDR1 is SEHNR, CDR2 FQNEAQ, per germline (reference sequence). The CDR3 loop spans 14 amino acids. V lost 2 bases and J 9 bases, leaving 16 bases between the germline ends. The CDR3 protein is CASSLLGVGVPQYF. The CDR3 DNA reads as TGTGCCAGCAGCTTATTAGGGGTTGGGGTGCCCCAGTACTTC.

This clonotype was detected ten times or more. This chain links TRBV11-2 with TRBJ2-7, with D unclear. The V end was cut by 5 bases, the J end by 3 bases, with 17 bases between. There are 15 residues in the CDR3. Germline CDR1 reads SGHAT; CDR2 reads FQNNGV. The CDR3 nucleotides are TGTGCCAGCAGCCTCCCCCCGGCAAGCCACTACGAGCAGTACTTC. It translates to CASSLPPASHYEQYF.

In its sample, this clonotype was seen many times. The V call is TRBV2, the J call TRBJ2-7, with 7 positions matching TRBD1. Germline V gene data show CDR1 as SNHLY and CDR2 as FYNNEI. CDR3 length: 14 residues. The J segment lost 5 bases and the V segment lost 4 bases, leaving 8 bases of the junction unmatched. CDR3 loop: CASSVPGGSNEQYF. For the CDR3, the DNA is TGTGCCAGCAGTGTCCCAGGGGGATCGAACGAGCAGTACTTC.

The V gene is TRBV28, the J gene TRBJ1-4, with D possibly matching TRBD1 (5 bases). The CDR3 has 14 residues. V was cut by 7 bases and J by 7 bases, with 16 bases left in between. Germline assignment: CDR1 MDHEN and CDR2 SYDVKM. Written as DNA, the CDR3 is TGTGCCAGCACCCCAGCGGGGGGTGGTGAAAAACTGTTTTTT. Protein sequence: CASTPAGGGEKLFF. Supplemented by reference TRBV28 and TRBJ1-4, the full variable domain reads DVKVTQSSRYLVKRTGEKVFLECVQDMDHENMFWYRQDPGLGLRLIYFSYDVKMKEKGDIPEGYSVSREKKERFSLILESASTNQTSMYLCASTPAGGGEKLFFGSGTQLSVL.

There are a few counts of this clonotype. The rearrangement joins TRBV19 to TRBJ1-2; D is unresolved. V lost 2 bases, J lost 7 bases, and 11 bases lay in between. The CDR3 spans 13 residues. Germline V gene sequence: CDR1 LNHDA, CDR2 SQIVND (reference sequence). The CDR3 here is CASSISLEAGYTF. DNA of the CDR3: TGTGCCAGTAGTATAAGCTTGGAAGCTGGCTACACCTTC.

This clonotype was seen repeatedly, ten times or more. The chain joins TRBV5-1 to TRBJ1-1, with D hard to call. Germline V CDR1 and CDR2: SGHRS, YFSETQ. V was trimmed by 4 bases and J by 1 base, leaving 8 bases between them. The CDR3 is made up of 13 amino acids. The CDR3 is CASSPEGNTEAFF. The CDR3 DNA reads TGCGCCAGCAGCCCGGAAGGGAACACTGAAGCTTTCTTT.

This clonotype was counted many times. The gene calls are TRBV6-1 and TRBJ2-7, with D maybe TRBD2 (6 bases). Trimming cost V 7 bases and J 2 bases, with 15 bases left between them. The germline gives CDR1 MNHNS, CDR2 SASEGT. The CDR3 sequence is 14 residues long. CDR3 sequence reads: CASKMYGGTYEQYF. For the CDR3, the DNA is TGTGCCAGCAAGATGTACGGAGGGACCTACGAGCAGTACTTC.

In its sample, this clonotype was seen many times. The V call is TRBV24-1, the J call TRBJ2-3, with 9 bases matching TRBD1. The CDR3 extends over 12 amino acids. Trimming removed 9 bases from V and 6 bases from J; junction bases left unmatched: 3. Germline CDR1 reads KGHDR; CDR2 reads SFDVKD. The CDR3 loop is CATGDRADTQYF. The CDR3 nucleotides are TGTGCCACCGGGGACAGGGCGGATACGCAGTATTTT.

This clonotype was found many times. This sequence joins TRBV30 and TRBJ2-1; D might be TRBD1 (6 bases). Trimming stripped 2 bases from V and 5 bases from J, with 13 bases between. CDR1 and CDR2 from the germline V gene are GTSNPN and SVGIG (reference sequence). The CDR3 loop spans 14 amino acids. As DNA, the CDR3 is TGTGCCTGGAGTTGGGGGCAGGGAAACAATGAGCAGTTCTTC. It specifies CAWSWGQGNNEQFF.

V gene TRBV7-9 combines with J gene TRBJ2-3; perhaps TRBD1 as D (6 bases). Trimming removed 5 bases from V and 5 bases from J, with 17 bases in between. The CDR3 covers 15 residues. Germline CDR1 is SEHNR and CDR2 is FQNEAQ (reference sequence). In nucleotides, the CDR3 is TGTGCCAGCAGCCCTACCAATACAGGGAGAGATACGCAGTATTTT. This gives the protein CASSPTNTGRDTQYF.

The sample holds many counts of this clonotype. The chain employs TRBV5-1 and TRBJ1-1, with D possibly being TRBD1 (5 bases). The CDR3 extends over 17 amino acids. V was trimmed by 1 base and J by 1 base, leaving 17 bases between them. The germline gives CDR1 SGHRS, CDR2 YFSETQ. The CDR3 reads CASSLWLAGTPNTEAFF. The CDR3 bases are TGCGCCAGCAGCTTGTGGTTGGCCGGGACGCCGAACACTGAAGCTTTCTTT. The full variable domain, rest sourced from reference TRBV5-1 and TRBJ1-1, is KAGVTQTPRYLIKTRGQQVTLSCSPISGHRSVSWYQQTPGQGLQFLFEYFSETQRNKGNFPGRFSGRQFSNSRSEMNVSTLELGDSALYLCASSLWLAGTPNTEAFFGQGTRLTVV.

This clonotype was counted ten times or more. The J gene is TRBJ2-3, the V gene TRBV3-1; D remains ambiguous. Trimming removed 8 bases from V and 2 bases from J, with 5 bases in between. The CDR3 runs 11 residues. The germline CDR1 and CDR2 sequences are LGHDT and YNNKEL (reference sequence). CDR3 loop: CASGLTDTQYF. CDR3 sequence (DNA): TGTGCCAGCGGGCTCACAGATACGCAGTATTTT.

This clonotype was observed at least ten times. The chain couples TRBV7-8 to TRBJ1-1; unclear D gene. CDR3 length: 11 residues. Germline CDR1 reads SGHVS; CDR2 reads FQNEAQ. V was cut by 2 bases and J by 7 bases, with 5 bases left in between. The CDR3 spells CASSLFSEAFF. Here the CDR3 DNA reads TGTGCCAGCAGCTTATTTAGTGAAGCTTTCTTT.

At least ten counts were recorded for this clonotype. The chain joins TRBV28 to TRBJ2-3; D gene uncertain. Looked up from germline, CDR1 is MDHEN and CDR2 is SYDVKM. Trimming shortened V by 6 bases and J by 12 bases, and 16 bases separated the two germline ends. This CDR3 region has 12 residues. The CDR3 sequence: CASSLFQDIQYF. For the CDR3, the DNA is TGTGCCAGCAGCCTTTTTCAAGATATACAGTATTTT.

This clonotype was seen many times. The chain has TRBV29-1 and TRBJ2-1, with 11 bases fitting TRBD1. Germline trimming cut 5 bases from V and 1 base from J; bases unmatched to any gene: 4. CDR1 and CDR2 from the germline V gene are SQVTM and ANQGSEA. The CDR3 spans 15 residues. The CDR3 is CSVHGQGASYNEQFF. DNA of the CDR3: TGCAGCGTTCACGGACAGGGGGCATCCTACAATGAGCAGTTCTTC.

The chain is built from TRBV2 and TRBJ2-7; 12 positions match TRBD1. V was clipped by 2 bases and J by 6 bases; unmatched bases: 5. The CDR3 length is 15 residues. CDR1 and CDR2 (germline): SNHLY, FYNNEI. The CDR3 region is CASSEIGTGGVEQYF. As DNA, the CDR3 is TGTGCCAGCAGTGAAATTGGGACAGGGGGCGTCGAGCAGTACTTC.

The table lists this clonotype with a few counts. This chain uses TRBV7-2 with TRBJ1-5; 8 nucleotides match TRBD1. This CDR3 is 16 amino acids long. The V gene's germline CDR1 is SGHTA and CDR2 FQGNSA. After removal of 5 bases from V and 7 bases from J, the junction contained 13 bases not matched to a gene. CDR3 residues: CASSVSLDRVYQPQHF. DNA for the CDR3: TGTGCCAGCAGCGTAAGTTTGGACAGGGTGTACCAGCCCCAGCATTTT.

The J gene is TRBJ2-1, the V gene TRBV24-1; no reliable D call. This CDR3 region has 12 residues. The germline V gene encodes CDR1 KGHDR and CDR2 SFDVKD. Trimming pared 3 bases from V and 7 bases from J, leaving 6 bases between. The CDR3 is CATSDDFNEQFF. CDR3 DNA: TGTGCCACCAGTGATGATTTTAATGAGCAGTTCTTC.

This clonotype occurred many times. This rearrangement joins TRBV7-9 to TRBJ2-7; D is unresolved. CDR1 is SEHNR, CDR2 FQNEAQ, per germline (reference sequence). This CDR3 comprises 14 residues. V lost 3 bases and J lost 2, with 11 bases in between. The CDR3 protein is CASSFPGPPYEQYF. The CDR3 DNA sequence: TGTGCCAGCAGCTTTCCAGGTCCCCCCTACGAGCAGTACTTC. Full variable domain (remainder filled in from reference TRBV7-9 and TRBJ2-7): DTGVSQNPRHKITKRGQNVTFRCDPISEHNRLYWYRQTLGQGPEFLTYFQNEAQLEKSRLLSDRFSAERPKGSFSTLEIQRTEQGDSAMYLCASSFPGPPYEQYFGPGTRLTVT.

This clonotype has more than one count but fewer than ten. The V call is TRBV10-3, the J call TRBJ1-4; D is ambiguous. Trimming pared 0 bases from V and 7 bases from J, leaving 6 bases between. The CDR3 covers 13 residues. CDR1 ENHRY and CDR2 SYGVKD come from the germline V gene. The chain's CDR3 is CAISESQIEKLFF. The CDR3 bases are TGTGCCATCAGTGAGTCGCAGATTGAAAAACTGTTTTTT.

The gene calls are TRBV6-1 and TRBJ2-7; 10 bases are a match to TRBD1. Germline lookup yields CDR1 MNHNS and CDR2 SASEGT. The CDR3 contains 15 residues. The V and J ends lost 5 bases and 3 bases, in that order; junction bases with no gene match: 7. The CDR3 is CASSPARDRGYEQYF. The CDR3 DNA reads TGTGCCAGCAGTCCTGCCCGGGACAGGGGCTACGAGCAGTACTTC.